These 28 T cell receptor beta chains were all obtained from the same sample, sequenced in a study of shared clonotypes between healthy human individuals. Using immunoSEQ multiplex PCR, the repertoire was profiled, and TCRdb retains in-frame clones only, with some absent. This sample has some 2,500,000 clones, with 93% found just once. The specimen sequenced was naive CD4+ T cells from PBMCs. Subset in this sample: CD45RA+ positively selected. These receptor sequences come from a man between 18 and 29 years old in good health. Some clones in this sample may be carry-over from other donors' samples.

This clone was detected only once. V and J are TRBV6-6 and TRBJ2-3; 15 bases map to TRBD2. Per germline, CDR1 MNHNY and CDR2 SVGAGI (reference sequence). The CDR3 runs 16 residues. The V segment lost 6 bases and the J segment 5 bases; nucleotides outside the gene matches: 6. The CDR3 spells CASRWTSGRALDTQYF. The DNA for the CDR3 is TGTGCCAGCAGATGGACTAGCGGGAGGGCCTTAGATACGCAGTATTTT.

This clone was seen once. The chain joins TRBV28 to TRBJ2-7, with TRBD2 matching 11 bases. The CDR3 is made up of 21 amino acids. The germline V gene encodes CDR1 MDHEN and CDR2 SYDVKM. Trimming removed 6 bases from V and 2 bases from J; junction bases left unmatched: 24. The CDR3, as DNA: TGTGCCAGCAGCCCATCCTACAGGGGGCTCCTAGCGGGAGGTACCCCCTACGAGCAGTACTTC. It codes for CASSPSYRGLLAGGTPYEQYF.

The chain employs TRBV18 and TRBJ1-1; D is uncertain. This CDR3 has 16 residues. V gave up 0 bases and J gave up 3 bases, with 14 bases separating them. Per the germline V gene, CDR1 is KGHSH and CDR2 is LQKENI. CDR3 in amino acids: CASSPPGSRADTEAFF. CDR3 bases: TGTGCCAGCTCACCACCCGGGTCCCGGGCCGACACTGAAGCTTTCTTT.

V is TRBV10-3 and J is TRBJ2-3; 9 bases agree with TRBD2. The J segment lost 6 bases and the V segment lost 3 bases, leaving 7 bases of the junction unmatched. The length of the CDR3 is 15 residues. Germline V CDR1 and CDR2: ENHRY, SYGVKD. The CDR3 region is CAISETREGPDTQYF. As DNA, the CDR3 is TGTGCCATCAGTGAAACGCGGGAGGGCCCGGATACGCAGTATTTT.

J is TRBJ1-5 and V is TRBV30; D is undetermined. This CDR3 is built from 13 residues. CDR1 and CDR2 from the germline V gene are GTSNPN and SVGIG (reference sequence). Deletions cut 0 bases from V and 2 bases from J, with 5 bases between. Here the CDR3 DNA reads TGTGCCTGGAGTGTCCCAGGCAATCAGCCCCAGCATTTT. Its translation: CAWSVPGNQPQHF.

As concerns this clone: This sample also contains other DNA sequences that code for the same CDR3. In DNA, the CDR3 is TGTGCCAGCAGTTTGGGGCAGGGGCGCTACGAGCAGTACTTC. Amino acids: CASSLGQGRYEQYF. The gene calls are TRBV27 and TRBJ2-7; D is possibly TRBD1 (6 bases). This CDR3 is 14 amino acids long. The germline CDR1 and CDR2 sequences are MNHEY and SMNVEV (reference sequence). V lost 3 bases and J lost 3, with 12 bases in between.

The V call is TRBV28, the J call TRBJ2-7, with 9 bases aligning to TRBD1. The CDR3 runs to 15 residues. Germline CDR1 is MDHEN and CDR2 is SYDVKM. The J segment lost 6 bases and the V segment lost 6 bases, leaving 12 bases of the junction unmatched. The CDR3 here is CASRERGQGSGEQYF. CDR3 bases: TGTGCCAGCAGGGAGCGGGGACAGGGTTCCGGCGAGCAGTACTTC.

The gene calls are TRBV28 and TRBJ1-5; TRBD1 might be the D (5 bases). Per the germline V gene, CDR1 is MDHEN and CDR2 is SYDVKM. V was pared by 3 bases and J by 6 bases, with 12 bases between. This CDR3 region has 14 residues. The CDR3 DNA is TGTGCCAGCAGTTTCATGGCAGGGCTTCAGCCCCAGCATTTT. It codes for CASSFMAGLQPQHF. The whole variable domain, remainder taken from reference TRBV28 and TRBJ1-5, is DVKVTQSSRYLVKRTGEKVFLECVQDMDHENMFWYRQDPGLGLRLIYFSYDVKMKEKGDIPEGYSVSREKKERFSLILESASTNQTSMYLCASSFMAGLQPQHFGDGTRLSIL.

This chain links TRBV5-8 with TRBJ1-1; TRBD1 might be the D (5 bases). This CDR3 has 14 amino acids. The V end was cut by 6 bases, the J end by 1 base, with 13 bases between. Germline V gene sequence: CDR1 SGHTS, CDR2 YDEGEE. The CDR3 nucleotides are TGTGCCAGCACTTCGCGGGGGGGGAACACTGAAGCTTTCTTT. Residues: CASTSRGGNTEAFF.

The chain is built from TRBV6-4 and TRBJ1-5; 8 nucleotides line up with TRBD1. CDR1 MRHNA and CDR2 SNTAGT come from the germline V gene. The CDR3 has 13 residues. With V trimmed by 4 bases and J by 5 bases, 1 base remained unmatched. In DNA, the CDR3 is TGTGCCAGCAGTGCGGACAGGGATCAGCCCCAGCATTTT. This translates into CASSADRDQPQHF.

The chain combines TRBV7-9 with TRBJ2-1; possibly TRBD1 or TRBD2 for D (5 bases each). From germline, CDR1 is SEHNR and CDR2 FQNEAQ (reference sequence). V was clipped by 4 bases and J by 10 bases, with 14 bases between them. CDR3 length equals 13 residues. The CDR3, as DNA: TGTGCCAGCAGCTCCTACGGGACGGGCGAGCAGTTCTTC. It translates to CASSSYGTGEQFF.

V and J are TRBV4-2 and TRBJ1-1; D unresolved. CDR3 length: 13 amino acids. Trimming removed 5 bases at V and 4 bases at J, with 11 bases between. CDR1 is LGHNA, CDR2 YNFKEQ, per germline. The CDR3 DNA reads as TGTGCCAGCAGCTACGGAGAGGGCACTGAAGCTTTCTTT. Protein product: CASSYGEGTEAFF.

V gene TRBV5-1 combines with J gene TRBJ2-3; no firm D call. Germline V gene sequence: CDR1 SGHRS, CDR2 YFSETQ. The CDR3 is 13 residues long. With 8 bases removed from V and 4 bases from J, the gap between germline ends came to 14 bases. This CDR3 reads CASRTNTADTQYF. CDR3 nucleotide sequence: TGCGCCAGTAGAACTAATACCGCAGATACGCAGTATTTT.

On this clone: One end of the junction is discordant with germline, which a read error may explain. The rearrangement joins TRBV6-1 to TRBJ2-4, with D perhaps being TRBD1 or TRBD2 (5 bases each). CDR1 is MNHNS and CDR2 is SASEGT in the germline V gene. The CDR3 sequence is 10 residues long. The CDR3: CASRGTDSGF. The CDR3 DNA is TGTGCCAGCAGGGGGACCGATAGTGGGTTC.

To note about this clone: This same CDR3 is encoded by further DNA sequences in the sample. V is TRBV4-1 and J is TRBJ2-2, with D hard to call. The germline V gene has CDR1 MGHRA and CDR2 YSYEKL. There are 13 residues in the CDR3. Trimming removed 3 bases from V and 5 bases from J, with 7 bases in between. The CDR3 loop reads CASSQLGTGELFF. The CDR3 DNA is TGCGCCAGCAGCCAGCTAGGAACCGGGGAGCTGTTTTTT.

In this sample, this clone turned up once. This chain uses TRBV7-9 with TRBJ1-6; 8 nucleotides agree with TRBD1. This CDR3 region has 16 residues. With V trimmed by 1 base and J by 5 bases, 4 bases remained unmatched. The germline CDR1 and CDR2 sequences are SEHNR and FQNEAQ (reference sequence). This chain's CDR3 is CASSLGYRGDNSPLHF. The CDR3 coding sequence is TGTGCCAGCAGCTTAGGGTACAGGGGGGATAATTCACCCCTCCACTTT.

This clone is a singleton in its sample. The chain is built from TRBV4-1 and TRBJ1-1; 11 nucleotides agree with TRBD1. Germline values: CDR1 MGHRA, CDR2 YSYEKL. Germline trimming cut 1 base from V and 1 base from J; bases unmatched to any gene: 8. This CDR3 comprises 18 residues. CDR3 sequence reads: CASSQARDRGGSNTEAFF. DNA for the CDR3: TGCGCCAGCAGCCAAGCCCGGGACAGGGGGGGATCGAACACTGAAGCTTTCTTT.

The chain carries TRBV6-1 and TRBJ1-1, with a weak D call TRBD1 (5 bases). V dropped 8 bases and J dropped 1 base, with 17 bases sitting between them. Germline CDR1 reads MNHNS; CDR2 reads SASEGT. There are 15 residues in the CDR3. The CDR3 region has the DNA TGTGCCAGCTGCCCGGACATGGCACCGAACACTGAAGCTTTCTTT. It encodes CASCPDMAPNTEAFF.

V gene TRBV25-1 combines with J gene TRBJ2-1; 9 bases agree with TRBD2. Germline CDR1 reads MGHDK; CDR2 reads SYGVNS. With V trimmed by 4 bases and J by 8 bases, 12 bases remained unmatched. The CDR3 extends over 16 amino acids. The CDR3 nucleotides are TGTGCCAGCAGTGGTACCGGGACTAGCTATCTCCATGAGCAGTTCTTC. Amino acids: CASSGTGTSYLHEQFF.

The rearrangement links TRBV30 to TRBJ2-1; 9 nucleotides line up with TRBD2. Germline V gene sequence: CDR1 GTSNPN, CDR2 SVGIG (reference sequence). The ends lost 1 base at V and 8 bases at J; junction bases unmatched: 15. The length of the CDR3 is 17 residues. The DNA of the CDR3 is TGTGCCTGGAGTGGGGGGGGAGCGGGAGGCCCTTTGGATGAGCAGTTCTTC. The encoded protein is CAWSGGGAGGPLDEQFF. Using reference TRBV30 and TRBJ2-1 for the parts outside the CDR3, the full variable domain is SQTIHQWPATLVQPVGSPLSLECTVEGTSNPNLYWYRQAAGRGLQLLFYSVGIGQISSEVPQNLSASRPQDRQFILSSKKLLLSDSGFYLCAWSGGGAGGPLDEQFFGPGTRLTVL.

The rearrangement links TRBV5-1 to TRBJ2-1, with unresolved D. This CDR3 has 15 residues. Germline CDR1 reads SGHRS; CDR2 reads YFSETQ. V was trimmed by 3 bases and J by 8 bases, leaving 18 bases between them. CDR3 amino acids: CASSSLGRPGDEQFF. In nucleotides, the CDR3 is TGCGCCAGCAGCTCCCTCGGCAGGCCAGGCGATGAGCAGTTCTTC.

To note about this clone: The same CDR3 also results from other DNA sequences found in this sample. The V and J genes are TRBV18 and TRBJ1-1, with 12 bases aligning to TRBD1. This CDR3 is 15 amino acids long. J gave up 2 bases and V 4 bases, and 2 bases lay outside the gene matches. CDR1 KGHSH and CDR2 LQKENI come from the germline V gene. The CDR3 here is CASSLGQGANTEAFF. In nucleotides, the CDR3 is TGTGCCAGCTCACTGGGACAGGGGGCCAACACTGAAGCTTTCTTT. Using reference TRBV18 and TRBJ1-1 for the parts outside the CDR3, the full variable domain is NAGVMQNPRHLVRRRGQEARLRCSPMKGHSHVYWYRQLPEEGLKFMVYLQKENIIDESGMPKERFSAEFPKEGPSILRIQQVVRGDSAAYFCASSLGQGANTEAFFGQGTRLTVV.

This chain connects TRBV28 to TRBJ2-1; D unresolved. V dropped 6 bases and J dropped 7 bases, with 16 bases sitting between them. CDR3 size: 14 residues. Germline V lookup: CDR1 MDHEN, CDR2 SYDVKM. The CDR3 region is CASSIPGEWNEQFF. DNA of the CDR3: TGTGCCAGCAGCATCCCCGGCGAATGGAATGAGCAGTTCTTC.

Comments on this clone: The identical CDR3 is also encoded by other nucleotide sequences in the sample. The chain is built from TRBV6-5 and TRBJ2-7, with 7 bases lining up with TRBD1. The V gene's germline CDR1 is MNHEY and CDR2 SVGAGI. CDR3 length: 15 amino acids. V shed 0 bases and J 0 bases; nucleotides not matched to a gene: 2. Here the CDR3 reads CASSYSRGSSYEQYF. CDR3 nucleotide sequence: TGTGCCAGCAGTTACTCCAGGGGGAGCTCCTACGAGCAGTACTTC.

This rearrangement joins TRBV6-5 to TRBJ1-1; no clear D. In germline, CDR1 is MNHEY, CDR2 SVGAGI. The germline V and J ends were trimmed by 0 bases and 4 bases, with 9 bases remaining between them. The CDR3 consists of 14 residues. CDR3 sequence: CASSYSIWITEAFF. DNA of the CDR3: TGTGCCAGCAGTTACTCGATTTGGATCACTGAAGCTTTCTTT.

The V call is TRBV7-3, the J call TRBJ2-7; maybe TRBD1 (5 bases). The CDR3 length is 13 residues. From germline, CDR1 is SGHTA and CDR2 FQGTGA. The V gene lost 1 base and the J gene lost 8 bases, with 12 bases spanning the gap. CDR3 coding DNA: TGTGCCAGCAGCTTAAGCCCGACAGATAAGCAGTACTTC. It is translated as CASSLSPTDKQYF.

This clone was picked up one time. The chain employs TRBV6-5 and TRBJ1-3, with TRBD1 as a possible D gene (6 bases). The germline gives CDR1 MNHEY, CDR2 SVGAGI. The CDR3 sequence is 15 residues long. V lost 3 bases and J 2 bases, leaving 11 bases between the germline ends. The CDR3 DNA follows: TGTGCCAGCAGTTATAACCGGGGGCCTGGAAACACCATATATTTT. Translated, it gives CASSYNRGPGNTIYF.

V usage is TRBV7-2 and J usage is TRBJ2-1; D unclear. Germline V CDR1 and CDR2: SGHTA, FQGNSA. This CDR3 contains 13 residues. V was shortened by 1 base and J by 10 bases, with 11 bases between the two germline ends. CDR3 residues: CASSLDVGLEQFF. CDR3 DNA sequence: TGTGCCAGCAGCTTAGATGTAGGCCTAGAGCAGTTCTTC.